This T cell receptor beta chain was captured in a study of cytotoxic CD8 clonotypes in ibrutinib-treated CLL (dated by TCRdb to about 2021). Regarding the study in general: The cohort was composed of some ten relapsed/refractory and 15 treatment-naive patients; IGHV unmutated status was identified in some 17 patients. Responses were partial in around 25 patients and complete in 2; after median around 66 months follow-up, around 15 stayed in remission and around 12 progressed. Samples at response were collected after a median of about 13 months of treatment, with a range of roughly 6 to 36 months. On average, each sample had about 250,000 productive templates and approximately 89,000 productive rearrangements. Of the approximately 87 people in the trial, 25 to 30 had longitudinal samples available. Cryopreserved peripheral blood mononuclear cells were obtained before treatment, at response, and at either sustained remission or disease progression. Every remission and progressive disease sample was obtained while ibrutinib was still being received by the patients.

The time point label corresponds to: 12 months on ibrutinib. For TCR beta library preparation, approximately 2 micrograms of genomic DNA was extracted from cryopreserved PBMCs. High-throughput TCR beta sequencing was performed on longitudinal blood samples from CLL patients receiving ibrutinib monotherapy. The patients took part in an open-label, single-center phase 2 trial of ibrutinib monotherapy. From cysteine to phenylalanine, the CDR3 is 11 amino acids long. CDR3 DNA is the only sequence kept; it has 33 bases, read in frame from the first base. Per the germline V gene, ENHRY is the CDR1 and SYGVKD is the CDR2. The paper's findings and limits, for the study overall: Sampling times were not matched between sustained-remission and progressing patients, and lymph node repertoires were not studied. Baseline clonality exceeded that of age-matched healthy donors and correlated strongly with circulating CD8+ T-cell counts. At ibrutinib response clonality went up, during sustained remission it held steady, and at progression it dropped back toward baseline. Public clonotypes were rare and either contracted or stayed stable during treatment, and the rise in clonality at ibrutinib response reflected the expansion of private clonotypes.

The goal of deep resolution MiSeq sequencing was a depth between 1 in 1 million and 1 in 200,000 T cells, and coverage averaged 10x per clonotype. The immunoSEQ hsTCRB Kit was used to generate TCR beta libraries. Processing in the source paper ran as follows. ImmunoSEQ Data Assistant and ImmunoSEQ Analyzer were used for data analysis, and V, D and J genes were assigned according to IMGT definitions. Clonality, which ranges from 0 to 1, was calculated as one minus the normalized Shannon entropy of productive rearrangement frequencies. Only overrepresented clonotypes making up at least 0.05% of the repertoire of each patient were included in the public clonotype analysis. Thirteen age-matched healthy donor repertoires from immuneACCESS were used as controls for clonality. What TCRdb holds here is the immuneACCESS table cut down to in-frame rearrangements. Part of the clones is not present; checked against another copy, under half of the missing clones reflect an unresolved V gene, and the others are unexplained. The D gene and trimming were derived from the DNA, and the V and J assignments and clone size from that table. In all, the sample holds tens of thousands of clones, and roughly 50% of those were seen once. The ten largest account for roughly 14% of the sample.

Comment on this clone: This clone's antigen is unknown. One end of the junction is discordant with germline, which a read error may explain.

The material sequenced was PBMCs, taken after 12 months of ibrutinib treatment. This TCR derives from a human donor with chronic lymphocytic leukemia. The rearrangement joined TRBV10-3 to TRBJ2-5, with the D gene uncertain. The nucleotide sequence reads TGTGCCAGCAGTTACGGGGAGACCCAGTACTTC. Its coded protein is CASSYGETQYF.